The present T cell receptor beta chain was sequenced within a study of OX40 agonist ivuxolimab in advanced cancers. Only in-frame clones appear in the TCRdb table, and some are missing; sequencing was by immunoSEQ multiplex PCR. The data hold around 64,000 clones, with about 80% observed a single time. As for this clone: Its antigen is still unknown.

V shed 4 bases and J shed 3 bases, with 13 bases lying between them. Germline values: CDR1 SGHRS, CDR2 YFSETQ. The CDR3 is 14 amino acids. General study results and limits: CD8+ T cells (on average) carried more expanded clones than CD4+ T cells. Both blood CD4+ and CD8+ T cells showed clonal growth by week 6 at 0.1 to 3.0 mg/kg.

Material: CD4+ or CD8+ T cells sorted from blood, obtained in a trial of the OX40 agonist ivuxolimab. The clonotype comes from an adult with an advanced solid tumor such as melanoma, head and neck, liver or kidney cancer. The gene calls are TRBV5-1 and TRBJ2-5; the D gene is possibly TRBD2 (6 bases). CDR3 in amino acids: CASSARTIKETQYF. The CDR3 nucleotides are TGCGCCAGCAGCGCCAGGACTATCAAAGAGACCCAGTACTTC.